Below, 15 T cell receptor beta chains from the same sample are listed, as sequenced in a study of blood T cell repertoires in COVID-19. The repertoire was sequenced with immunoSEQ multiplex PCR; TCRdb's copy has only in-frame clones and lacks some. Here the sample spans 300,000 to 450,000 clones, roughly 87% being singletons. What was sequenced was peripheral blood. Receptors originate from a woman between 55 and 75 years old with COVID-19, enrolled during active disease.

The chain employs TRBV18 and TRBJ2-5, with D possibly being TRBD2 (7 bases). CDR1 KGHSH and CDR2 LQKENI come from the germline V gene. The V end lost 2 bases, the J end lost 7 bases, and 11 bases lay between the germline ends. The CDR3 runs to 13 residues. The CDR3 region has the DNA TGTGCCAGCTCACCAAACAGGGAGGGGACCCAGTACTTC. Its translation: CASSPNREGTQYF.

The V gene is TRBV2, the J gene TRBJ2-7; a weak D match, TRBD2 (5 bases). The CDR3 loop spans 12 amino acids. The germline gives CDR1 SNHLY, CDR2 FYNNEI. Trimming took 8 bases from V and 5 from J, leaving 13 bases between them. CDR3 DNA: TGTGCCAGCGGATGGGAGCGGAACGAGCAGTACTTC. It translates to CASGWERNEQYF.

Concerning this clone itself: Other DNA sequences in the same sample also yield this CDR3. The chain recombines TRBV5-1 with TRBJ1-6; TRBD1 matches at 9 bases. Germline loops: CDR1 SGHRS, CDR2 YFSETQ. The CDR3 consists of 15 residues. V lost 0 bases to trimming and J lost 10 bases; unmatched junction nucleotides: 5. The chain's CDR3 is CASSLGGTGRSPLHF. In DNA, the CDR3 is TGCGCCAGCAGCTTGGGGGGGACAGGGAGATCACCCCTCCACTTT.

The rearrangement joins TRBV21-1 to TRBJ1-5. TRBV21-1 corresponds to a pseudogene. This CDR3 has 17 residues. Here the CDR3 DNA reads TGTGCCAGCAGCAAAGTAGCGGCAGGTAAATTCAATCAGCCCCAGCATTTT. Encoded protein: CASSKVAAGKFNQPQHF.

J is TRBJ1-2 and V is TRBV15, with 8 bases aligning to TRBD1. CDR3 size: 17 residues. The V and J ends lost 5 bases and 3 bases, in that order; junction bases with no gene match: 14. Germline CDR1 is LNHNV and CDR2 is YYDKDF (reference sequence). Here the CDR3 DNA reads TGTGCCACCAGCCTCGGGACAGGTGAACTCCTGGACTATGGCTACACCTTC. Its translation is CATSLGTGELLDYGYTF. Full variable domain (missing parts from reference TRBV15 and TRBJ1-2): DAMVIQNPRYQVTQFGKPVTLSCSQTLNHNVMYWYQQKSSQAPKLLFHYYDKDFNNEADTPDNFQSRRPNTSFCFLDIRSPGLGDTAMYLCATSLGTGELLDYGYTFGSGTRLTVV.

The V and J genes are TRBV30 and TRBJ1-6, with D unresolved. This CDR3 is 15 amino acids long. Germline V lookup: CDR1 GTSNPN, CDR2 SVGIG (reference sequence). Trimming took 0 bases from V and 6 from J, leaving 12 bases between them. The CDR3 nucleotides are TGTGCCTGGAGTGTACGCGGGCAGATTAATTCACCCCTCCACTTT. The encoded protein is CAWSVRGQINSPLHF.

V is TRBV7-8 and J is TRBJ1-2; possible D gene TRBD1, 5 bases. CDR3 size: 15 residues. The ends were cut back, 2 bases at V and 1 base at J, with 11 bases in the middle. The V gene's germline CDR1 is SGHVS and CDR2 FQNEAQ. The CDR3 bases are TGTGCCAGCAGCTTACATGGACAAAGTAACTATGGCTACACCTTC. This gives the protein CASSLHGQSNYGYTF.

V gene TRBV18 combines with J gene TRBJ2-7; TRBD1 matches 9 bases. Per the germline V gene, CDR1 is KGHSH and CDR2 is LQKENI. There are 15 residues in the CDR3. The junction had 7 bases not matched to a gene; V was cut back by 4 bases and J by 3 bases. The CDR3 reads CASSLTGTGIYEQYF. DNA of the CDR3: TGTGCCAGCTCACTAACCGGGACAGGGATCTACGAGCAGTACTTC.

Written as DNA, the CDR3 is TGTGCCAGCAGCCAAGAAACAGGGACCTATGGCTACACCTTC. Translating it yields CASSQETGTYGYTF. The chain employs TRBV3-1 (or the pseudogene TRBV3-2) and TRBJ1-2; D is perhaps TRBD1 (6 bases). CDR1 LGHDT and CDR2 YNNKEL come from the germline V gene (reference sequence). The CDR3 consists of 14 residues. V was shortened by 0 bases and J by 4 bases, with 9 bases between the two germline ends.

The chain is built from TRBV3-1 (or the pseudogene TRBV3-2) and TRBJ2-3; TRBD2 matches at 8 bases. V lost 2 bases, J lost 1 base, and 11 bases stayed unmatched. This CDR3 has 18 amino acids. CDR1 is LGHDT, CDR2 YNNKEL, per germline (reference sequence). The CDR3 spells CASSQRRGALTGTDTQYF. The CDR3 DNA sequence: TGTGCCAGCAGCCAACGGCGGGGGGCCCTAACCGGCACAGATACGCAGTATTTT.

CDR3 sequence reads: CASSASRTGGPETQYF. CDR3 in DNA: TGTGCCAGCAGTGCGAGTCGGACTGGAGGCCCGGAGACCCAGTACTTC. The gene calls are TRBV6-1 and TRBJ2-5; a possible D gene is TRBD2 (5 bases). CDR1 MNHNS and CDR2 SASEGT come from the germline V gene. The V end lost 4 bases, the J end lost 5 bases, and 20 bases lay between the germline ends. The CDR3 runs to 16 residues.

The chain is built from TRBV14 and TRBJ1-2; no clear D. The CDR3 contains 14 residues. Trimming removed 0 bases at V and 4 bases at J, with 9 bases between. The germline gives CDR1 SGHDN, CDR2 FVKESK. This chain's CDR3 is CASSQDSGSYGYTF. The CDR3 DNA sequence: TGTGCCAGCAGCCAAGATTCCGGGTCCTATGGCTACACCTTC.

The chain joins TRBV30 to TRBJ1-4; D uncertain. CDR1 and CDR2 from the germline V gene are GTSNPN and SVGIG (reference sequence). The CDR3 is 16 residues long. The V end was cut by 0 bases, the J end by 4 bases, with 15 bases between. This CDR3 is CAWSVRRVWGNEKLFF. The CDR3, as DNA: TGTGCCTGGAGTGTACGGAGGGTGTGGGGTAATGAAAAACTGTTTTTT. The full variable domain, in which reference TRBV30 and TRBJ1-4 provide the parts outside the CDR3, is SQTIHQWPATLVQPVGSPLSLECTVEGTSNPNLYWYRQAAGRGLQLLFYSVGIGQISSEVPQNLSASRPQDRQFILSSKKLLLSDSGFYLCAWSVRRVWGNEKLFFGSGTQLSVL.

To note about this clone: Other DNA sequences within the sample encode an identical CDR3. CDR3 sequence reads: CASSFEGQPQHF. Written as DNA, the CDR3 is TGTGCCAGCAGTTTCGAGGGTCAGCCCCAGCATTTT. V usage is TRBV12-3 or TRBV12-4 and J usage is TRBJ1-5; D is unclear. CDR3 length: 12 amino acids. The germline V and J ends were trimmed by 3 bases and 6 bases, with 6 bases remaining between them.

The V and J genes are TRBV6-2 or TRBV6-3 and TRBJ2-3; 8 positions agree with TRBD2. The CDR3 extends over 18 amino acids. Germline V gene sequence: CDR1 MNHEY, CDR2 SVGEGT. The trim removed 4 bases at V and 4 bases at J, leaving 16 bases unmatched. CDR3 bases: TGTGCCAGCAGTTTTCGGCCCGACCGGGGGGGCAACCCAGATACGCAGTATTTT. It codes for CASSFRPDRGGNPDTQYF.